The 5 T cell receptor beta chains below were found in one sample sequenced in a study of cytomegalovirus exposure and HLA in healthy donors. Primers included in the PCR were 60 Vbeta and 13 Jbeta primers. TCRdb's table, derived via immunoSEQ multiplex PCR, lists solely in-frame clones and lacks some. Among 170,000 or so clones, around nine tenths were seen once, and the ten largest hold roughly 2%. Sequencing was carried out using PBMCs. All receptors come from a woman aged 18 to 35 in good health and CMV-seronegative.

The chain recombines TRBV11-1 with TRBJ2-5, with 9 bases matching TRBD1. This CDR3 region has 14 residues. CDR1 is SGHAT, CDR2 FQDESV, per germline (reference sequence). The junction had 6 bases not matched to a gene; V was cut back by 5 bases and J by 5 bases. The CDR3 region has the DNA TGTGCCAGCAGCCGGGACAGGGTGGGGGAGACCCAGTACTTC. Translating it yields CASSRDRVGETQYF.

The chain employs TRBV19 and TRBJ2-5; D might be TRBD2 (5 bases). This CDR3 has 17 amino acids. Trimming removed 0 bases from V and 1 base from J, with 15 bases in between. Per germline, CDR1 LNHDA and CDR2 SQIVND (reference sequence). This CDR3 is CASSIDDLGGPQETQYF. CDR3 nucleotide sequence: TGTGCCAGTAGTATAGATGACCTTGGCGGGCCCCAAGAGACCCAGTACTTC.

This clone was detected a few times. V usage is TRBV7-2 and J usage is TRBJ2-7; 8 nucleotides line up with TRBD1. The length of the CDR3 is 15 residues. Germline lookup yields CDR1 SGHTA and CDR2 FQGNSA. Trimming took 5 bases from V and 2 from J; bases not matched to a gene: 8. The CDR3 DNA is TGTGCCAGCAGCACCCCTCGACAGGGGCCCTACGAGCAGTACTTC. Residues: CASSTPRQGPYEQYF.

The genes are TRBV7-2 and TRBJ2-3; 8 positions agree with TRBD2. CDR1 and CDR2 from the germline V gene are SGHTA and FQGNSA. Trimming cost V 5 bases and J 0 bases; bases outside gene matches: 10. The CDR3 extends over 17 amino acids. The CDR3: CASSRIGTSTSTDTQYF. CDR3 nucleotide sequence: TGTGCCAGCAGCCGGATCGGGACTAGTACTAGCACAGATACGCAGTATTTT.

In this sample, this clone turned up a few times. This sequence joins TRBV6-1 and TRBJ2-1; perhaps TRBD1 as D (6 bases). CDR1 and CDR2 (germline): MNHNS, SASEGT. The CDR3 consists of 13 residues. Trimming removed 6 bases from V and 6 bases from J, with 12 bases in between. The CDR3 nucleotides read TGTGCCAGCAGAGCACAGGGAAGCAATGAGCAGTTCTTC. Translating gives CASRAQGSNEQFF.